This TCR beta chain was recovered during a study of T cells in Graves' hyperthyroidism and ophthalmopathy. The overall study: Peripheral blood was collected at initial diagnosis, before any treatment.

This clonotype was seen at least ten times. From RNA transcripts, TCR beta CDR3 regions were amplified. The TCR CDR3 was amplified in a first-round RT-PCR using the HTBI primer set. TCRdb used MiXCR to reprocess the multiplex PCR reads, holding one entry per CDR3 protein. The top ten clones hold approximately 33% of a sample with 300,000 or so distinct CDR3 sequences, about 15% of them seen once. Criteria for exclusion of patients were uncontrolled infection, other autoimmune disease, pregnancy or lactation. The PBMCs studied were ones that came from 9 to 10 ml fresh peripheral blood. V was cut by 4 bases and J by 0 bases, with 7 bases left in between. Germline loops: CDR1 SGHDT, CDR2 YYEEEE. The CDR3 contains 13 residues.

The chain carries TRBV5-6 and TRBJ1-1; D is ambiguous. Sequencing was performed on blood. This clonotype was obtained from a man aged 25-45 years with Graves' hyperthyroidism. The CDR3 is CASSAVVNTEAFF. The CDR3 DNA reads as TGTGCCAGCAGCGCTGTGGTGAACACTGAAGCTTTCTTT.